This T cell receptor beta chain originates from a study of shared clonotypes between healthy human individuals. Study in general: The study enrolled a couple of women and three men aged 18 to 49.

Study outcomes and limitations: Shared across four donors were roughly 5.3% of the naive CD4 clonotypes. Generally, naive subsets (rather than memory subsets) showed larger estimated richness.

Trimming took 0 bases from V and 2 from J, leaving 12 bases between them. This CDR3 region has 16 residues. CDR1 is SGDLS, CDR2 YYNGEE, per germline. Measured with immunoSEQ multiplex PCR; TCRdb has only the in-frame clones, and not every one. The sample yields 2 million to 3 million clones, over 85% seen once. Comment on this clone: Its antigen is not identified.

Healthy and HIV-negative, the adult donors had no recent acute infections or vaccinations. The chain has TRBV9 and TRBJ1-3; D is undetermined. The receptor was isolated from a man younger than 35 in good health. Some clones in this sample may be carry-over from other donors' samples. Sequencing was performed on naive CD4+ T cells from PBMCs. Subset given: CD45RA+ positively selected. The CDR3 sequence: CASSVDFSGTGNTIYF. For the CDR3, the DNA is TGTGCCAGCAGCGTAGATTTCTCCGGAACTGGAAACACCATATATTTT.